Below are 8 T cell receptor beta chains sequenced from a single sample in a study of identical twins. A single record per CDR3 protein comes from TCRdb applying MiXCR to the 5' RACE reads. The sample has 350,000 to 600,000 distinct CDR3 sequences; 14% are singletons. These sequences were also reported in another study, on yellow fever vaccine responses in identical twins.

Material: CD4+ T cells sorted from blood. Source of these receptors: a woman under 30 in good health.

The rearrangement joins TRBV13 to TRBJ2-3; no reliable D call. The CDR3 covers 15 residues. The V and J ends lost 1 base and 6 bases respectively, with 14 bases between them. The germline V gene encodes CDR1 PRHDT and CDR2 FYEKMQ (reference sequence). Here the CDR3 DNA reads TGTGCCAGCAGCTTAGCCCAACCTTCGATCGATACGCAGTATTTT. Translated, it gives CASSLAQPSIDTQYF. The whole variable domain, remainder taken from reference TRBV13 and TRBJ2-3, is AAGVIQSPRHLIKEKRETATLKCYPIPRHDTVYWYQQGPGQDPQFLISFYEKMQSDKGSIPDRFSAQQFSDYHSELNMSSLELGDSALYFCASSLAQPSIDTQYFGPGTRLTVL.

This clonotype was counted only a few times. The gene calls are TRBV3-1 and TRBJ2-1, with D uncertain. Trimming pared 1 base from V and 0 bases from J, leaving 13 bases between. The germline V gene encodes CDR1 LGHDT and CDR2 YNNKEL (reference sequence). The CDR3 is made up of 17 amino acids. DNA for the CDR3: TGTGCCAGCAGCCAAGGCCTAGTTAAAGCCTCCTACAATGAGCAGTTCTTC. Translated, it gives CASSQGLVKASYNEQFF.

The chain recombines TRBV7-9 with TRBJ2-1, with D maybe TRBD2 (6 bases). Trimming left V 2 bases short and J 6 bases short, with 14 bases between. Germline V gene data show CDR1 as SEHNR and CDR2 as FQNEAQ (reference sequence). The CDR3 has 15 amino acids. The CDR3 region has the DNA TGTGCCAGCAGCTTATGGACGGGGGTGGTCAATGAGCAGTTCTTC. Its protein is CASSLWTGVVNEQFF.

This chain links TRBV15 with TRBJ1-3; D remains unclear. Trimming shortened V by 3 bases and J by 4 bases, and 13 bases separated the two germline ends. CDR1 is LNHNV and CDR2 is YYDKDF in the germline V gene (reference sequence). The CDR3 covers 15 residues. CDR3 sequence reads: CATSRATGGGNTIYF. CDR3 DNA sequence: TGTGCCACCAGCAGGGCGACGGGAGGGGGAAACACCATATATTTT.

This clonotype occurred many times. The rearrangement joins TRBV16 to TRBJ1-5; weak D call: TRBD1 (5 bases). The CDR3 consists of 14 residues. The germline gives CDR1 KGHSY, CDR2 FQNENV. Trimming removed 2 bases from V and 7 bases from J, with 12 bases in between. The chain's CDR3 is CASSQVSGVQPQHF. The CDR3 coding sequence is TGTGCCAGCAGCCAAGTGTCGGGGGTACAGCCCCAGCATTTT.

The rearrangement joins TRBV27 to TRBJ1-4, with 10 bases lining up with TRBD1. Losses at the gene ends were 6 bases for V and 10 bases for J; bases not matched to a gene: 8. The CDR3 length is 14 residues. Germline-derived CDR1 and CDR2 are MNHEY and SMNVEV (reference sequence). CDR3 region: CASSAGTGVTKLFF. The CDR3, as DNA: TGTGCCAGCAGCGCCGGGACAGGGGTGACAAAACTGTTTTTT.

The table lists this clonotype with a few counts. V gene TRBV7-2 combines with J gene TRBJ1-4; D might be TRBD1 (5 bases). Trimming took off 4 bases at V and 8 bases at J, with 14 bases between the two ends. There are 14 residues in the CDR3. The germline V gene has CDR1 SGHTA and CDR2 FQGNSA. The CDR3 is CASSSGTPGEKLFF. In nucleotides, the CDR3 is TGTGCCAGCAGCTCCGGGACTCCGGGGGAAAAACTGTTTTTT.

The rearrangement joins TRBV5-8 to TRBJ2-1; 7 positions agree with TRBD1. The CDR3 contains 14 residues. V was clipped by 1 base and J by 8 bases; unmatched bases: 6. Germline V gene data show CDR1 as SGHTS and CDR2 as YDEGEE. The CDR3 here is CASSLTHRGYEQFF. CDR3 bases: TGTGCCAGCAGCTTGACCCACAGGGGATATGAGCAGTTCTTC.